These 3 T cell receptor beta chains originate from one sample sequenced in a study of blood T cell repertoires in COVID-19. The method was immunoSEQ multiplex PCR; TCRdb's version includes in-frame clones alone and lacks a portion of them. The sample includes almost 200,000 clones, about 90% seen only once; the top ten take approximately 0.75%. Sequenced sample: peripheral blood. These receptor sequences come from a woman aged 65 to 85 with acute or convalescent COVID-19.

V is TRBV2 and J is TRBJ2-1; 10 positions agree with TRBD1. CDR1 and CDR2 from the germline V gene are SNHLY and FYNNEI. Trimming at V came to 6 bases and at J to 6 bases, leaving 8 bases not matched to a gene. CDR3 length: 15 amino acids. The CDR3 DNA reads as TGTGCCAGCAGGGGAGACAGGGGGCGTCTCAATGAGCAGTTCTTC. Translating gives CASRGDRGRLNEQFF.

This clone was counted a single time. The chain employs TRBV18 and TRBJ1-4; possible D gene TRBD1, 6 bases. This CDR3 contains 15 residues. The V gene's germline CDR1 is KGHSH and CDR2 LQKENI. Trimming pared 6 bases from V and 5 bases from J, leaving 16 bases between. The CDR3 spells CASSERTAVNEKLFF. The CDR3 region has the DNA TGTGCCAGCTCTGAACGGACAGCTGTAAATGAAAAACTGTTTTTT.

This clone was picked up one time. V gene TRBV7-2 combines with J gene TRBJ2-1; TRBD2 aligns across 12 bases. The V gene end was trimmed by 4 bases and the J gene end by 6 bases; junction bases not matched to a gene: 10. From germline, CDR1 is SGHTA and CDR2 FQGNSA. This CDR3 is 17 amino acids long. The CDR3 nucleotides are TGTGCCAGCAGCTCTCAGACCCTAGCGGGAGGGCGCAATGAGCAGTTCTTC. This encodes CASSSQTLAGGRNEQFF.